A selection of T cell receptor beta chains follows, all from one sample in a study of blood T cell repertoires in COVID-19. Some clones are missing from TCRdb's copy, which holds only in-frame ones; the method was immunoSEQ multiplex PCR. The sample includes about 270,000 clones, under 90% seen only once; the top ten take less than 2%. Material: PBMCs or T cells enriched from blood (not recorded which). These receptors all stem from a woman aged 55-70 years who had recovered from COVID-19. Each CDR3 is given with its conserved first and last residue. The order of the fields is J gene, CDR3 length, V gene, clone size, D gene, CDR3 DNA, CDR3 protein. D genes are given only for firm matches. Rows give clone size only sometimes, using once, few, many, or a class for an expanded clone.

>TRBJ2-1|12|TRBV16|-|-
TGTGCCAGCAGCCAGGGGGCGAATGAGCAGTTCTTC
CASSQGANEQFF
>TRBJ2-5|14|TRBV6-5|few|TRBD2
TGTGCCAGCACGACGGCGGGAGCACAAGAGACCCAGTACTTC
CASTTAGAQETQYF
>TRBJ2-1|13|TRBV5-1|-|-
TGCGCCAGCAGCCTGGGGGGGCACAATGAGCAGTTCTTC
CASSLGGHNEQFF
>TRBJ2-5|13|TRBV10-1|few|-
TGCGCCAGCAGCGGGGACACCCAAGAGACCCAGTACTTC
CASSGDTQETQYF
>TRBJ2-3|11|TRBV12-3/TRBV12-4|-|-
TGTGCCAGCAGTCCGGCAGATACGCAGTATTTT
CASSPADTQYF
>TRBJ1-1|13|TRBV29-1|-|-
TGCAGCGCCTCCGCGACAGTGAACACTGAAGCTTTCTTT
CSASATVNTEAFF
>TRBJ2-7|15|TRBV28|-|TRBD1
TGTGCCAGCAGGCCTTCCGGGACAGGGCTTGTCGAGCAGTACTTC
CASRPSGTGLVEQYF
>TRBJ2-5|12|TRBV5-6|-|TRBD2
TGTGCCAGCAGCACCGGGAGGTGGGTCCAGTACTTC
CASSTGRWVQYF
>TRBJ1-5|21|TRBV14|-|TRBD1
TGTGCCAGCAGCCAAGATCAAAGGGTGGGGCAGGGGGACCCCCTCAATCAGCCCCAGCATTTT
CASSQDQRVGQGDPLNQPQHF
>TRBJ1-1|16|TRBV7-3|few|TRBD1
TGTGCCAGCAGCTTAGATCGGGCAGGGGGCGAAGCTGAAGCTTTCTTT
CASSLDRAGGEAEAFF
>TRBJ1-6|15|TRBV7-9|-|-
TGTGCCAGCAGTGCGCCGGGGATCTATAATTCACCCCTCCACTTT
CASSAPGIYNSPLHF
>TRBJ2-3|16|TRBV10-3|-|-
TGTGCCATCAGTGAGTCCGAAGCAGGGGGCACAGATACGCAGTATTTT
CAISESEAGGTDTQYF
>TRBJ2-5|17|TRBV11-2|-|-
TGTGCCAGCAGCTTAGATCTGAGGAGCAGGGGGGAATTGGCCCAGTACTTC
CASSLDLRSRGELAQYF
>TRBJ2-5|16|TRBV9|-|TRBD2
TGTGCCAGCAGCGTAGTTTCTAGCGGGGGGATGGAGACCCAGTACTTC
CASSVVSSGGMETQYF
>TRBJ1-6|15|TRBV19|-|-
TGTGCCAGTAGTATAGGCCCCGGCACAGATAACTCCCTCCACTTT
CASSIGPGTDNSLHF
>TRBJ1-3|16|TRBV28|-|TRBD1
TGTGCCAGCACCCGCTTCGGGACAGGGCAAGGAAACACCATATATTTT
CASTRFGTGQGNTIYF
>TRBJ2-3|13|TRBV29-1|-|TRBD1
TGCAGCGTCCGACAGGGGAGCACAGATACGCAGTATTTT
CSVRQGSTDTQYF
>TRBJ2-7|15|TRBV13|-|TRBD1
TGTGCCAGCAGCCCCACCGGGACAGGAACCTACGAGCAGTACTTC
CASSPTGTGTYEQYF
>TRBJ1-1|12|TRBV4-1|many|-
TGCGCCAGCAGCACCGGGGGGACTGAAGCTTTCTTT
CASSTGGTEAFF